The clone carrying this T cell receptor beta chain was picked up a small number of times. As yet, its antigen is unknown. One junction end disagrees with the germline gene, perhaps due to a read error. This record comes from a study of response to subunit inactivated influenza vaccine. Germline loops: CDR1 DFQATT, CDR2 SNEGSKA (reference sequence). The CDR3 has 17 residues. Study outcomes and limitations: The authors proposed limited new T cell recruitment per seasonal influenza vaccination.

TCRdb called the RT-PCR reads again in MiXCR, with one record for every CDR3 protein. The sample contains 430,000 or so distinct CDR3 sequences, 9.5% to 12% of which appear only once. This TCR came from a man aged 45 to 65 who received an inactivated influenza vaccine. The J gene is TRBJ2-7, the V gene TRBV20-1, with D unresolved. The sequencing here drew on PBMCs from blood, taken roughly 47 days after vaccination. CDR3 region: CCARDQKTSYNSYEQYF. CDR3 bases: TGCTGTGCTAGAGATCAGAAAACCTCCTACAACTCCTACGAGCAGTACTTC.